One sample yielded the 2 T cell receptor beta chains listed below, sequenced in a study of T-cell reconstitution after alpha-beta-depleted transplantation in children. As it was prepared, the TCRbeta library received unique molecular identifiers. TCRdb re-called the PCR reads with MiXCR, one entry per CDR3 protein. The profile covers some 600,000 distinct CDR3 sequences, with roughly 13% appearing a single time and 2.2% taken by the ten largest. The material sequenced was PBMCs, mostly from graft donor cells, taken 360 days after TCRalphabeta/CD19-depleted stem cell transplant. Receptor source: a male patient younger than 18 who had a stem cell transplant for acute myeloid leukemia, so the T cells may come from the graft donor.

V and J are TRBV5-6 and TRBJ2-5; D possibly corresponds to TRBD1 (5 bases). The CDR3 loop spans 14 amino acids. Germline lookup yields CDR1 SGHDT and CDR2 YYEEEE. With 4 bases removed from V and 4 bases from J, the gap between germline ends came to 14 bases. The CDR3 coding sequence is TGTGCCAGCAGCCATCCAGGGTTCCCAGAGACCCAGTACTTC. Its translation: CASSHPGFPETQYF. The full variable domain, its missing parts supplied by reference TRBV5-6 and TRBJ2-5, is DAGVTQSPTHLIKTRGQQVTLRCSPKSGHDTVSWYQQALGQGPQFIFQYYEEEERQRGNFPDRFSGHQFPNYSSELNVNALLLGDSALYLCASSHPGFPETQYFGPGTRLLVL.

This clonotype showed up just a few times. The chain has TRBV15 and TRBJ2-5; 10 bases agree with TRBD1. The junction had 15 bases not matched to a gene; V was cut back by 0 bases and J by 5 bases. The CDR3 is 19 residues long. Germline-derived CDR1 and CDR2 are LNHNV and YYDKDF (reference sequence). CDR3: CATSRDQGDRGLFSETQYF. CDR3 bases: TGTGCCACCAGCAGAGATCAAGGGGACAGGGGCCTTTTTTCGGAGACCCAGTACTTC.